The clone carrying this T cell receptor beta chain was detected a few times. What it binds is not known. The entry originates in a study of human T cells and chemical hapten exposure. V dropped 5 bases and J dropped 4 bases, with 18 bases sitting between them. The CDR3 extends over 15 amino acids. Germline V gives CDR1 MDHEN, CDR2 SYDVKM. The time point here: patch test 3, about 24 weeks after DPC sensitization. Treatment meaning: therapeutic diphenylcyclopropenone sensitization with weekly scalp DPC. In TCRdb, the RACE reads were re-called with MiXCR into one record per CDR3 protein. Among roughly 90,000 distinct CDR3 sequences listed, approximately 11% were seen once. Findings and caveats of the study: Sensitizing with DPC caused no change in TCRs above 1 in 1000 frequency. Large CDR3 similarity clusters arose significantly more often from expanded TCRs than from controls.

The chain links TRBV28 to TRBJ2-7, with a tentative D call TRBD1 (6 bases). Sequenced material: whole blood, taken in connection with sensitization to the hapten diphenylcyclopropenone (DPC). The sequence came from a woman under 40 with alopecia areata. Some clones in this sample may be carry-over from other donors' samples. CDR3 nucleotide sequence: TGTGCCAGCAGTCTACCACCCGGGACACGTTACGAGCAGTACTTC. Its protein product is CASSLPPGTRYEQYF.